This T cell receptor (beta chain) is drawn from a study of T cells after yellow fever vaccination. General study results and limits: Post-booster samples contained most primary-vaccination clones (just under 98% CD4, around 88% CD8). CD4 and CD8 compartments shared a small share of clonotypes. The secondary response was weaker, and its peak arrived faster, on day 5 versus 15.

Template switching with 5'RACE generated the TCR cDNA and added a universal primer site and UMIs. TCRdb itself ran the 5' RACE reads through MiXCR, one entry per CDR3 protein. Among 35,000 to 55,000 distinct CDR3 sequences listed, 6.8% were seen once. This CDR3 region has 14 residues. Per germline, CDR1 DFQATT and CDR2 SNEGSKA (reference sequence). Trimming left V 4 bases short and J 6 bases short, with 16 bases between. The sample holds many counts of this clonotype. This chain links TRBV20-1 with TRBJ1-5, with D perhaps TRBD1 (5 bases). The sequence was obtained from a man aged 30 to 39 who received the YFV17D yellow fever vaccine. The sample in question was CD8+ T cells not binding an NS4B(214-222) dextramer, sorted from PBMCs, obtained 45 days after the yellow fever booster vaccination. In nucleotides, the CDR3 is TGCAGTGCTATGGGGGGGGAGTCGGGTCAGCCCCAGCATTTT. It encodes CSAMGGESGQPQHF.